This TCR beta chain was obtained from a study of OX40 agonist ivuxolimab in advanced cancers. Only in-frame clones appear in the TCRdb table, and some are missing; sequencing was by immunoSEQ multiplex PCR. The sample has roughly 120,000 clones; approximately 90% are singletons. The CDR3 totals 17 residues. Unmatched junction bases numbered 18, after V lost 5 bases and J lost 6 bases. Germline CDR1 reads SGHNT; CDR2 reads YENEEA. The clonotype was recovered from an adult with an advanced solid tumor such as melanoma, head and neck, liver or kidney cancer. This sample comprised CD4+ or CD8+ T cells sorted from blood, obtained in a trial of the OX40 agonist ivuxolimab. The V gene is TRBV11-3, the J gene TRBJ2-7; 8 bases are shared with TRBD2. Here the CDR3 reads CASSQDKAGTRGREQYF. The CDR3 DNA reads as TGTGCCAGCAGCCAAGATAAGGCGGGGACTAGAGGTCGCGAGCAGTACTTC. Complete variable domain (other parts from reference TRBV11-3 and TRBJ2-7): EAGVVQSPRYKIIEKKQPVAFWCNPISGHNTLYWYLQNLGQGPELLIRYENEEAVDDSQLPKDRFSAERLKGVDSTLKIQPAELGDSAVYLCASSQDKAGTRGREQYFGPGTRLTVT.